A selection of T cell receptor beta chains follows, all from one sample in a study of blood T cell repertoires in COVID-19. This table comes from immunoSEQ multiplex PCR, and its TCRdb copy is limited to in-frame clones, with some not included. The sample yields more than 130,000 clones, about 90% seen once. Input material: peripheral blood. The receptors originated from a man aged 50 or older with active or convalescent COVID-19. Each CDR3 is given with its conserved first and last residue. Fields, in order: V gene, D gene, clone size, J gene, CDR3 DNA, CDR3 protein. A D gene is named only where the DNA matches it firmly. Rows give clone size only sometimes, using once, few, many, or a class for an expanded clone.

TRBV6-6	-	-	TRBJ2-2	TGTGCCAGCAACCCCCCGGGACTCATAAACACCGGGGAGCTGTTTTTT	CASNPPGLINTGELFF
TRBV28	TRBD1	once	TRBJ1-3	TGTGCCAGCAGTTTCAGGGGGAGCTCTGGAAACACCATATATTTT	CASSFRGSSGNTIYF
TRBV7-8	TRBD1	-	TRBJ2-7	TGTGCCAGCAGCTTCGGGACAGTCAAGTCCTACGAGCAGTACTTC	CASSFGTVKSYEQYF
TRBV20-1	-	-	TRBJ2-1	TGCAGTGCTACTGACTCCCAGGCGAAGCAGTTCTTC	CSATDSQAKQFF
TRBV28	-	-	TRBJ1-2	TGTGCCAGCAGTTTATGGCGATCTAGGAACTATGGCTACACCTTC	CASSLWRSRNYGYTF
TRBV29-1	TRBD1	-	TRBJ2-5	TGCAGCGTTGAAGTCGGACAGGGGGCAGGGACCCAGTACTTC	CSVEVGQGAGTQYF
TRBV29-1	TRBD1	-	TRBJ2-3	TGCAGCGTGAAACAGGGGGCCGGAGATACGCAGTATTTT	CSVKQGAGDTQYF
TRBV18	-	-	TRBJ2-7	TGTGCCAGCTCACTCCACAGGACCCGTAGTGAGCAGTACTTC	CASSLHRTRSEQYF
TRBV10-3	TRBD2	-	TRBJ2-7	TGTGCCATCAGTGAGTCGAGCGTACTAGCGCCTTCCTACGAGCAGTACTTC	CAISESSVLAPSYEQYF
TRBV9	TRBD2	-	TRBJ2-7	TGTGCCAGCAGCGCCGCCCCGACTAGCGGGAGAGGGTACGAGCAGTACTTC	CASSAAPTSGRGYEQYF
TRBV19	TRBD1	-	TRBJ2-6	TGTGCCAGTAGGTCTGCCGGGACAGGGACCCCTGGGGCCAACGTCCTGACTTTC	CASRSAGTGTPGANVLTF
TRBV5-1	TRBD2	once	TRBJ2-5	TGCGCCAGCAGCTCCTACAGGACTAGCGGGAGTACGGAGACCCAGTACTTC	CASSSYRTSGSTETQYF
TRBV19	-	-	TRBJ1-5	TGTGCCAGTAGTATAGGGAGTAGTAGAGGGCCCCAGCATTTT	CASSIGSSRGPQHF
TRBV3-1/TRBV3-2	-	-	TRBJ2-5	TGTGCCAGCTTATCAGTGAGGGAGACCCAGTACTTC	CASLSVRETQYF
TRBV7-9	TRBD1	-	TRBJ2-3	TGTGCCAGCAGCTTACTCCTGAGCAGGGGGTTTAGGAAAGATACGCAGTATTTT	CASSLLLSRGFRKDTQYF
TRBV2	-	once	TRBJ2-7	TGTGCCAGCAGTGAAACGGGGTCACACTCCTACGAGCAGTACTTC	CASSETGSHSYEQYF
TRBV10-1	TRBD1	once	TRBJ2-3	TGCGCCAGCAGACCAGGGACAGGGAACGCAGATACGCAGTATTTT	CASRPGTGNADTQYF
TRBV18	-	few	TRBJ1-5	TGTGCCAGCTCACTGGGCCTGAATCAGCCCCAGCATTTT	CASSLGLNQPQHF
TRBV28	TRBD1	-	TRBJ2-2	TGTGCCAGTGGGGACAGGGATTTCACCGGGGAGCTGTTTTTT	CASGDRDFTGELFF
TRBV9	-	-	TRBJ1-3	TGTGCCAGCAGCTCAGGGGATTACTCTGGAAACACCATATATTTT	CASSSGDYSGNTIYF
TRBV27	-	-	TRBJ2-1	TGTGCCAGCAGCAGTGGGCAAACCTACAATGAGCAGTTCTTC	CASSSGQTYNEQFF
TRBV19	TRBD2	-	TRBJ2-5	TGTGCCAGTAGTATAACTAGCGGGGCCTTCCAAGAGACCCAGTACTTC	CASSITSGAFQETQYF
TRBV7-8	-	-	TRBJ2-7	TGTGCCAGCAGCCCGTCCTACGAGCAGTACTTC	CASSPSYEQYF
TRBV24-1	TRBD2	-	TRBJ2-1	TGTGCCACCAGTGATGGGACTAGCGGGAGGAATTATGAGCAGTTCTTC	CATSDGTSGRNYEQFF
TRBV3-1/TRBV3-2	-	-	TRBJ2-1	TGTGCCAGCAGCCAAGCGGGACTCCACAATGAGCAGTTCTTC	CASSQAGLHNEQFF
TRBV2	-	-	TRBJ2-7	TGTGCCAGCAGTGAGAGGGGCAGGGGCCGGGACGAGCAGTACTTC	CASSERGRGRDEQYF
TRBV2	-	-	TRBJ1-3	TGTGCCAGCAGCCTCTCCCTCTCTGGAAACACCATATATTTT	CASSLSLSGNTIYF
TRBV6-8	TRBD1	-	TRBJ1-6	TGTGCCAGCACCTCTTCTCTACAGGGGGCGCGTTATAATTCACCCCTCCACTTT	CASTSSLQGARYNSPLHF
TRBV5-5	-	-	TRBJ1-2	TGTGCCAGCAGCTACGGCGGAGGGGCGCGGGGCTACACCTTC	CASSYGGGARGYTF
TRBV3-1/TRBV3-2	-	-	TRBJ1-1	TGTGCCAGCAGGGGAGGCACTGAAGCTTTCTTT	CASRGGTEAFF
TRBV20-1	TRBD2	-	TRBJ2-3	TGCAGTGCTAGTTTAGTAATGGTCGGGACTAGCGGCACAGATACGCAGTATTTT	CSASLVMVGTSGTDTQYF
TRBV6-1	-	-	TRBJ2-7	TGTGCCAGCAGTGAAGCGCATGAGATAGCCTACGAGCAGTACTTC	CASSEAHEIAYEQYF
TRBV5-1	TRBD1	few	TRBJ1-1	TGCGCCAGCAGCCTGCGGGACAGGACGGTTGACACTGAAGCTTTCTTT	CASSLRDRTVDTEAFF
TRBV10-3	-	-	TRBJ2-2	TGTGCCATCAGTGTTAGTGGCACCGGGGAGCTGTTTTTT	CAISVSGTGELFF
TRBV28	-	-	TRBJ2-1	TGTGCCAGCAGTTTGGGGGGGCCCTACAATGAGCAGTTCTTC	CASSLGGPYNEQFF
TRBV11-1	TRBD1	-	TRBJ1-1	TGTGCCAGCAGCTCCCACAGGGGCGGGAAGGCTTTCTTT	CASSSHRGGKAFF
TRBV15	-	-	TRBJ1-6	TGTGCCACCAGCAGAGAGAGGCAGGGAAGTTCACCCCTCCACTTT	CATSRERQGSSPLHF
TRBV6-6	TRBD1	-	TRBJ1-4	TGTGCCAGCAATAAAGACAGGGGAAATGAAAAACTGTTTTTT	CASNKDRGNEKLFF
TRBV28	-	-	TRBJ1-5	TGTGCCAGCAGCTCGGACCATTTGGGGGGTCAGCCCCAGCATTTT	CASSSDHLGGQPQHF
TRBV6-5	-	-	TRBJ1-5	TGTGCCAGCAGCCAAGGGAGTTCTAGCAATCAGCCCCAGCATTTT	CASSQGSSSNQPQHF
TRBV9	-	-	TRBJ2-2	TGTGCCAGCACCAACCCAGGTTTCACCGGGGAGCTGTTTTTT	CASTNPGFTGELFF
TRBV11-2	TRBD2	-	TRBJ2-7	TGTGCCAGCAGCTTAGTTTTTCTCTCCGGGACTAGCGCCTACGAGCAGTACTTC	CASSLVFLSGTSAYEQYF
TRBV2	TRBD1	once	TRBJ2-5	TGTGCCAGCTTCCCGGGACAGGGAATTCAAGAGACCCAGTACTTC	CASFPGQGIQETQYF
TRBV29-1	-	-	TRBJ1-1	TGCAGCGTTTCCAGTGGTGAAGCTTTCTTT	CSVSSGEAFF
TRBV29-1	-	-	TRBJ2-7	TGCAGCGTTAGGACAGCCCGGGAGCAGTACTTC	CSVRTAREQYF
TRBV7-3	-	-	TRBJ2-5	TGTGCCAGCAGCTTTAGCGTACAAGAGACCCAGTACTTC	CASSFSVQETQYF
TRBV6-5	-	-	TRBJ2-2	TGTGCCAGCAGTTACTCCACAGGAGCCGGGGAGCTGTTTTTT	CASSYSTGAGELFF
TRBV6-4	-	-	TRBJ2-3	TGTGCCAGCAGTGACCAGAACGGGGATACGCAGTATTTT	CASSDQNGDTQYF
TRBV28	TRBD2	-	TRBJ2-7	TGTGCCAGCAGTTTATCCACTAGCGGGAGCTCCTACGAGCAGTACTTC	CASSLSTSGSSYEQYF
TRBV6-4	-	-	TRBJ2-2	TGTGCCAGCAGTGAAATGGCAGGGACAACCGGGGAGCTGTTTTTT	CASSEMAGTTGELFF
TRBV3-1/TRBV3-2	-	-	TRBJ1-1	TGTGCCAGCAGCCAAGAAACGTTAGTAGTCCGCGTAAACAGGGTGGAGAGGTCTGAAGCTTTCTTT	CASSQETLVVRVNRVERSEAFF
TRBV18	-	-	TRBJ1-3	TGTGCCAGCTCACCAGCGCAGGGCAGTGGAAACACCATATATTTT	CASSPAQGSGNTIYF